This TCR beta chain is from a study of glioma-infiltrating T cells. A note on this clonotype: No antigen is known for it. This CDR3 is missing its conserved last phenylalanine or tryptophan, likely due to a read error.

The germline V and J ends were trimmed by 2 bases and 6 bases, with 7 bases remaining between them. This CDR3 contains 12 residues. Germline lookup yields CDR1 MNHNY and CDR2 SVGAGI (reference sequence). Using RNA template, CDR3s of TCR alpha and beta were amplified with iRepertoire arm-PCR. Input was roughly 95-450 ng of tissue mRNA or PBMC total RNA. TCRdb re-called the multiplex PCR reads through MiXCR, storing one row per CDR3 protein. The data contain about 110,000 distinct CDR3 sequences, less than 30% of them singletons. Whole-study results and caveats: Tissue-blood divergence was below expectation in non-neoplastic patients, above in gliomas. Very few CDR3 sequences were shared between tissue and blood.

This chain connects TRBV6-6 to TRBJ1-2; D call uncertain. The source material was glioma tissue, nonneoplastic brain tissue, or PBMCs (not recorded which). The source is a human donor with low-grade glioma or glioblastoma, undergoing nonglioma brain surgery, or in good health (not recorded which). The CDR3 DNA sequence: TGTGCCAGCAGTTACGGGCTACATGGCTACACCTGC. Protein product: CASSYGLHGYTC.